This T cell receptor (beta chain) stems from a study of cytomegalovirus exposure and HLA in healthy donors. Study-wide results and limits: Some TCR beta chains (164 of them) were listed as cytomegalovirus-associated.

Sequencing used immunoSEQ multiplex PCR; TCRdb keeps in-frame clones, though not all of them. Of roughly 330,000 clones listed, roughly 90% are singletons. Points on this clone: Its antigen is still unknown.

Germline values: CDR1 MNHNS, CDR2 SASEGT. The CDR3 is 15 amino acids. Trimming cost V 5 bases and J 2 bases; bases outside gene matches: 6. This clonotype was obtained from a young woman in good health and CMV-seropositive. The rearrangement uses TRBV6-1 and TRBJ2-3, with 8 bases fitting TRBD1. Specimen: PBMCs. CDR3 nucleotides: TGTGCCAGCAGTCCTGGACAGGGATACACAGATACGCAGTATTTT. Its translation: CASSPGQGYTDTQYF.